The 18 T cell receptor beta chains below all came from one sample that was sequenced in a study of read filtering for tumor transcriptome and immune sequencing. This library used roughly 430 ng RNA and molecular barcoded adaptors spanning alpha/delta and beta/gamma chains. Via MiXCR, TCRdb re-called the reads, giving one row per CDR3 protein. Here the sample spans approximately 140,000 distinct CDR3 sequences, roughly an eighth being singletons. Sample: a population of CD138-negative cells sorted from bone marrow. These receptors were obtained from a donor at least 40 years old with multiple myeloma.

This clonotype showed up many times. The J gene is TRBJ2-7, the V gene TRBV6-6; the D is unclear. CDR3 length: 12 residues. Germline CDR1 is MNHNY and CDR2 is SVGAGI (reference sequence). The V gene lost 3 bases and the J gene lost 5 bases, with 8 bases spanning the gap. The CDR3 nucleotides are TGTGCCAGCAGTTATGGGCAGCACGAGCAGTACTTC. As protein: CASSYGQHEQYF.

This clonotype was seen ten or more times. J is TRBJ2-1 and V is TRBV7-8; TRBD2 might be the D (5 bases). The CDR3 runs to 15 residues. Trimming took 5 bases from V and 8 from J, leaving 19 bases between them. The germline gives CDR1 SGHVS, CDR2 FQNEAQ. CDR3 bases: TGTGCCAGCAGCCGGACCCCAACCGGAGGCGATGAGCAGTTCTTC. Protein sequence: CASSRTPTGGDEQFF. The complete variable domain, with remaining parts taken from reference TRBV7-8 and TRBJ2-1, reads GAGVSQSPRYKVAKRGQDVALRCDPISGHVSLFWYQQALGQGPEFLTYFQNEAQLDKSGLPSDRFFAERPEGSVSTLKIQRTQQEDSAVYLCASSRTPTGGDEQFFGPGTRLTVL.

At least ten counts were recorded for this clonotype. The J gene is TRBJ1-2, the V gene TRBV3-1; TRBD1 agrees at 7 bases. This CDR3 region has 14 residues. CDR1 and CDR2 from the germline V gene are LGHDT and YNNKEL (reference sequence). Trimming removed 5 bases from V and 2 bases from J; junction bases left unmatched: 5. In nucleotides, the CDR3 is TGTGCCAGCAGCATTTCGACAGGGAACTATGGCTACACCTTC. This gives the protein CASSISTGNYGYTF.

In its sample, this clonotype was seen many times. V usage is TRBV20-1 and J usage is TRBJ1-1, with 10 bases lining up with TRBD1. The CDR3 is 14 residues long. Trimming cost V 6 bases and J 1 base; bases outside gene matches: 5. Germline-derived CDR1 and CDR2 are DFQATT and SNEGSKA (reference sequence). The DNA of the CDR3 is TGCAGTGCAGAGACAGGGGGCGCGAACACTGAAGCTTTCTTT. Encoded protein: CSAETGGANTEAFF.

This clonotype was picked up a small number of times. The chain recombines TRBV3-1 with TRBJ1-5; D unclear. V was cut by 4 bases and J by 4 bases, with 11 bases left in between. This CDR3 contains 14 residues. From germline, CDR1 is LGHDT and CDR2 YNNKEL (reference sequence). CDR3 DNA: TGTGCCAGCAGCCCCCATCGCCTAAATCAGCCCCAGCATTTT. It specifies CASSPHRLNQPQHF. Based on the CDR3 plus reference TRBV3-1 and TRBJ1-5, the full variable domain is DTAVSQTPKYLVTQMGNDKSIKCEQNLGHDTMYWYKQDSKKFLKIMFSYNNKELIINETVPNRFSPKSPDKAHLNLHINSLELGDSAVYFCASSPHRLNQPQHFGDGTRLSIL.

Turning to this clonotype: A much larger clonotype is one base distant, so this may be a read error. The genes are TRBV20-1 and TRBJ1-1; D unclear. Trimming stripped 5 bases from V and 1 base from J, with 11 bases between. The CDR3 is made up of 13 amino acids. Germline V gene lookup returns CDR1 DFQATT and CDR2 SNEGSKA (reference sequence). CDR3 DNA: TGCAGTGCTTCCGACTGTCCGAACACTGAAGCTTTCTTT. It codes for CSASDCPNTEAFF.

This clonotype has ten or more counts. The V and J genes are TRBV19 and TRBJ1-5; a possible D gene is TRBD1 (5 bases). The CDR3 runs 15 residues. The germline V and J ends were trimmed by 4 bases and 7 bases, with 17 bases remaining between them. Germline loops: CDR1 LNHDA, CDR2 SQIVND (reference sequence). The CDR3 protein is CASSTSLGGGQPQHF. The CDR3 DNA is TGTGCCAGTAGTACCTCCCTCGGGGGTGGCCAGCCCCAGCATTTT.

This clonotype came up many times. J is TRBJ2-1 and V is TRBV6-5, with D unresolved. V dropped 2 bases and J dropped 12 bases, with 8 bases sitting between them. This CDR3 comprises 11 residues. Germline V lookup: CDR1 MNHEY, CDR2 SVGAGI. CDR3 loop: CASSYQRRQFF. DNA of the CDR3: TGTGCCAGCAGTTACCAAAGGAGGCAGTTCTTC.

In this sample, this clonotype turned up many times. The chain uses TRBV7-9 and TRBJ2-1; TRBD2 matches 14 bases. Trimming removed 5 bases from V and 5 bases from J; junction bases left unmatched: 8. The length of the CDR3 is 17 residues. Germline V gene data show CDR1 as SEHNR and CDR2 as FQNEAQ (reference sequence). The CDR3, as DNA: TGTGCCAGCAGCCCGCGGACTAGCGGGGGGTCTGACAATGAGCAGTTCTTC. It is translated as CASSPRTSGGSDNEQFF.

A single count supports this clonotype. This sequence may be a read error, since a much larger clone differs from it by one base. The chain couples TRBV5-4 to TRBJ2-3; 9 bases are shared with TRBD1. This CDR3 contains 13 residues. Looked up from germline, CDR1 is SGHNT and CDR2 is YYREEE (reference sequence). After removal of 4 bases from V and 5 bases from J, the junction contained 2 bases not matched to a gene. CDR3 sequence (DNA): TGTGCCAGCAGCGGGACAGGGATAGATACGCAGTATTTT. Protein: CASSGTGIDTQYF.

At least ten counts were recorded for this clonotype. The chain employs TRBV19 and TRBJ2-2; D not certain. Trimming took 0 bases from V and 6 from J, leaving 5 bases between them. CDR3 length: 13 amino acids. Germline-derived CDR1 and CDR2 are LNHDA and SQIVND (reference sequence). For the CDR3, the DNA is TGTGCCAGTAGTATAGATTTGTCCGGGGAGCTGTTTTTT. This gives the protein CASSIDLSGELFF.

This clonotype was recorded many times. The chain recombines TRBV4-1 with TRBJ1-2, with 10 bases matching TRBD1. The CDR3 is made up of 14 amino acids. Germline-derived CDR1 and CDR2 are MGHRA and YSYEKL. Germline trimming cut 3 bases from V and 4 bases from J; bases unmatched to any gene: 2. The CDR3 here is CASSQGTGVYGYTF. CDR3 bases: TGCGCCAGCAGCCAGGGGACAGGGGTCTATGGCTACACCTTC.

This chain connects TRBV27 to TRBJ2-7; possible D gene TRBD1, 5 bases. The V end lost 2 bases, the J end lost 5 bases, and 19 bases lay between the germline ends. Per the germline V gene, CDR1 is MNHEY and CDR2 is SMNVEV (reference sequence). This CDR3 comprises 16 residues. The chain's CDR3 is CASSLAPRTQGDEQYF. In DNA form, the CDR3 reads TGTGCCAGCAGTTTAGCCCCCAGAACCCAGGGTGACGAGCAGTACTTC.

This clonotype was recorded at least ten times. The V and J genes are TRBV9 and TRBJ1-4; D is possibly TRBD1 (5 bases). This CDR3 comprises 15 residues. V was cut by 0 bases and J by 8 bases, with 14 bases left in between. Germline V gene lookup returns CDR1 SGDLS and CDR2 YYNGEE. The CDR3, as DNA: TGTGCCAGCAGCGTAGAGGCAGGGCCCTGGGAAAAACTGTTTTTT. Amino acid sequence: CASSVEAGPWEKLFF. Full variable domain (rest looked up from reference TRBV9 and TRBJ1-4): DSGVTQTPKHLITATGQRVTLRCSPRSGDLSVYWYQQSLDQGLQFLIQYYNGEERAKGNILERFSAQQFPDLHSELNLSSLELGDSALYFCASSVEAGPWEKLFFGSGTQLSVL.

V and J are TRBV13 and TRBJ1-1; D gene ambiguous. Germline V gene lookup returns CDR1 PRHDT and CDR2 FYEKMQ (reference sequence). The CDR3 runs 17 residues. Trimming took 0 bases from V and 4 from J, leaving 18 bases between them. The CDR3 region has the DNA TGTGCCAGCAGCTTAGGCGGTAGATCCCTCCGGGGCACTGAAGCTTTCTTT. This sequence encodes CASSLGGRSLRGTEAFF.

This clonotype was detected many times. CDR3 loop: CAWGGLAGSRDTQYF. In DNA form, the CDR3 reads TGTGCCTGGGGGGGACTAGCGGGATCAAGAGATACGCAGTATTTT. V and J are TRBV30 and TRBJ2-3, with 13 bases identical to TRBD2. The CDR3 loop spans 15 amino acids. The V segment lost 5 bases and the J segment 5 bases; nucleotides outside the gene matches: 7. CDR1 GTSNPN and CDR2 SVGIG come from the germline V gene (reference sequence).

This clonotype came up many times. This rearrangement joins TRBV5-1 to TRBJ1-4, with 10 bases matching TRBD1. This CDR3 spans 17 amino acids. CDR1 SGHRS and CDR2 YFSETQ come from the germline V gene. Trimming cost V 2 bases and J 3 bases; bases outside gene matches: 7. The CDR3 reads CASSLTGTGASNEKLFF. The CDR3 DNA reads TGCGCCAGCAGCTTAACCGGGACAGGGGCGTCTAATGAAAAACTGTTTTTT.

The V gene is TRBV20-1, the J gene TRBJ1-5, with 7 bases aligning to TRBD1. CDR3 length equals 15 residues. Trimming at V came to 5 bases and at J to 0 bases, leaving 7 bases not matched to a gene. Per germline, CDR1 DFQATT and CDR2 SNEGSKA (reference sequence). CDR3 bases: TGCAGTGCTCATATGGGACAGTTTAGCAATCAGCCCCAGCATTTT. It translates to CSAHMGQFSNQPQHF.